The clone carrying this T cell receptor beta chain came up a few times. This CDR3 spans 15 amino acids. Germline V gives CDR1 SGHRS, CDR2 YFSETQ. V gave up 4 bases and J gave up 4 bases, with 18 bases separating them. Using immunoSEQ multiplex PCR, the repertoire was profiled, and TCRdb retains in-frame clones only, with some absent. The sample has more than 300,000 clones; 88% are singletons. The sample is drawn from a study of Ad26.COV2.S vaccination and SARS-CoV-2 variants. The treatment is: some 20 received Ad26.COV2.S at low or high dose, single or two shots; roughly five received placebo; per-sample allocation not given. Sampling was done on day 63 after the first vaccine or placebo injection.

The rearrangement joins TRBV5-1 to TRBJ2-7; tentatively, D is TRBD2 (6 bases). The TCR comes from a person between 18 and 60 years old who received the Ad26.COV2.S COVID-19 vaccine or a placebo. The material sequenced was peripheral blood, taken in a trial of Ad26.COV2.S vaccine versus placebo. This CDR3 reads CASSPQGGLGYEQYF. The CDR3 DNA sequence: TGCGCCAGCAGCCCTCAAGGAGGGTTGGGGTACGAGCAGTACTTC.